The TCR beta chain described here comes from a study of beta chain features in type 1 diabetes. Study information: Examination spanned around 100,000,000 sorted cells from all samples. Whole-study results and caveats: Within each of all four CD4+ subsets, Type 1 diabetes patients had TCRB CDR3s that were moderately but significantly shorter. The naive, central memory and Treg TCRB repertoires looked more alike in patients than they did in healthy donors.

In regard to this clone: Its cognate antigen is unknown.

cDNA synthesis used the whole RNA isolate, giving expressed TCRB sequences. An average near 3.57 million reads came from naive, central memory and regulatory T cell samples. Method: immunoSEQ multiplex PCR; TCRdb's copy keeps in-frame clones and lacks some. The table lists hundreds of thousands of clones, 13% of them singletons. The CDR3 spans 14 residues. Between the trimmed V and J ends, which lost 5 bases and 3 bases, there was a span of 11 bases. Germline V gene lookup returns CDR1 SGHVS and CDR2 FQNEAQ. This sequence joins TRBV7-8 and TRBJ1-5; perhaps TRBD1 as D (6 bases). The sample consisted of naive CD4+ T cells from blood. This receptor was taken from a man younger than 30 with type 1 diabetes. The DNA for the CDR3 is TGTGCCAGCAGCCAGCGGGACAACAATCAGCCCCAGCATTTT. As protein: CASSQRDNNQPQHF.